The present T cell receptor beta chain was sequenced within a study of blood T cell repertoires in COVID-19. At the level of the study: Specimens from acute and convalescent COVID-19 originated in the United States, Italy and Spain.

Assay: immunoSEQ multiplex PCR; the TCRdb copy retains only in-frame clones and omits some. Found here are roughly 150,000 clones, around 89% of them singletons; the top ten hold 2.5% to 3.5%. Germline V gene sequence: CDR1 MNHNS, CDR2 SASEGT. The CDR3 totals 13 residues. The V and J ends lost 1 base and 10 bases respectively, with 8 bases between them. The origin of this receptor is a man aged 60 to 69 with acute or convalescent COVID-19. This chain links TRBV6-1 with TRBJ1-6; no reliable D call. The sample was peripheral blood. The DNA of the CDR3 is TGTGCCAGCAGTGAAGGGCGAGGCTCACCCCTCCACTTT. This encodes CASSEGRGSPLHF.